Shown below are 22 T cell receptor beta chains from a single sample sequenced in a study of tumor-infiltrating lymphocytes in oesophageal squamous cell carcinoma (TCRdb year 2016). Library preparation employed PCR. The instrument given in TCRdb is Illumina HiSeq 2000. TCRdb reprocessed the public reads (quality trimming at Q25 with fastp, clone calling with MiXCR) and kept in-frame beta chains. Rows are combined by CDR3 protein, so each entry shows the most common genes and DNA. This sample lists just over 20,000 distinct CDR3 sequences; 36% were detected once. The ten top clones hold over 10% of the sample. What was sequenced was esophageal tumor tissue. The receptors come from a male donor with esophageal squamous cell carcinoma.

J is TRBJ2-7 and V is TRBV12-3 or TRBV12-4, with TRBD2 matching over 9 bases. The DNA end lines up better with TRBJ2-1; the J call may be wrong. This CDR3 region has 15 residues. The CDR3 sequence: CASSLSSGGYDEQFF. CDR3 sequence (DNA): TGTGCCAGCAGTTTATCGAGCGGGGGGTACGATGAGCAGTTCTTC.

This clonotype was found many times. With a much larger clone just one base away, this may be a read error. The chain carries TRBV7-3 and TRBJ2-7; 10 bases fit TRBD2. Germline CDR1 SGHTA, CDR2 FQGTGA. The junction had 15 bases not matched to a gene; V was cut back by 0 bases and J by 7 bases. This CDR3 has 18 residues. CDR3 region: CASSLTRASGSSYNEQYF. In DNA form, the CDR3 reads TGTGCCAGCAGCTTAACCCGGGCTAGCGGGAGTTCCTACAATGAGCAGTACTTC. The full variable domain, completed using reference TRBV7-3 and TRBJ2-7, is GAGVSQTPSNKVTEKGKYVELRCDPISGHTALYWYRQSLGQGPEFLIYFQGTGAADDSGLPNDRFFAVRPEGSVSTLKIQRTERGDSAVYLCASSLTRASGSSYNEQYFGPGTRLTVT.

This clonotype was picked up many times. A much more abundant neighbour one base away suggests this may be a read error. The rearrangement joins TRBV6-1 to TRBJ2-7; TRBD1 agrees at 8 bases. Germline CDR1 MNHNS, CDR2 SASEGT. The trim removed 4 bases at V and 7 bases at J, leaving 3 bases unmatched. This CDR3 region has 12 residues. DNA of the CDR3: TGTGCCAGCAGTGGACAGGGGAATGAGCAGTACTTC. Encoded protein: CASSGQGNEQYF.

This clonotype came up many times. Written as DNA, the CDR3 is TGTGCCAGTACCCGGTCAGGACAGGGAAGAGTCGGGGAGCTGTTTTTT. Translation: CASTRSGQGRVGELFF. This chain uses TRBV19 with TRBJ2-2; TRBD1 aligns across 8 bases. The CDR3 spans 16 residues. Germline loops: CDR1 LNHDA, CDR2 SQIVND (reference sequence). J was trimmed by 7 bases and V by 7 bases; bases with no gene match: 14. Full variable domain (remainder filled in from reference TRBV19 and TRBJ2-2): DGGITQSPKYLFRKEGQNVTLSCEQNLNHDAMYWYRQDPGQGLRLIYYSQIVNDFQKGDIAEGYSVSREKKESFPLTVTSAQKNPTAFYLCASTRSGQGRVGELFFGEGSRLTVL.

This clonotype was found a few times. The chain combines TRBV3-1 with TRBJ2-3; D gene unclear. Trimming took off 3 bases at V and 6 bases at J, with 13 bases between the two ends. CDR1 is LGHDT and CDR2 is YNNKEL in the germline V gene (reference sequence). The CDR3 has 14 residues. CDR3: CASSHFGLGDTQYF. The CDR3, as DNA: TGTGCCAGCAGCCATTTCGGGCTAGGGGATACGCAGTATTTT.

The CDR3 loop reads CASRKTSGREETQYF. As DNA, the CDR3 is TGTGCCAGCAGAAAGACTAGCGGGAGGGAAGAGACCCAGTACTTC. This chain uses TRBV27 with TRBJ2-5, with TRBD2 matching 14 bases. V lost 6 bases to trimming and J lost 3 bases; unmatched junction nucleotides: 3. The germline CDR1 and CDR2 sequences are MNHEY and SMNVEV (reference sequence). The CDR3 covers 15 residues.

The rearrangement links TRBV7-3 to TRBJ2-5; no definite D call. The CDR3 is 13 amino acids. Germline V gives CDR1 SGHTA, CDR2 FQGTGA. With 1 base removed from V and 11 bases from J, the gap between germline ends came to 14 bases. The CDR3 spells CASSLKANNEQYF. CDR3 coding DNA: TGTGCCAGCAGCTTAAAAGCAAACAATGAGCAGTACTTC.

The V and J genes are TRBV24-1 and TRBJ2-3; D ambiguous. TRBJ1-1 explains the end of the DNA better; the J call may be wrong. The germline V gene has CDR1 KGHDR and CDR2 SFDVKD. The CDR3 length is 14 residues. CDR3 nucleotides: TGTGCCACCAGTTCTGGGCATGAGAACACTGAAGCTTTCTTT. It yields the protein CATSSGHENTEAFF.

This clonotype was recorded at least ten times. This chain joins TRBV7-9 and TRBJ2-5; a weak D match, TRBD2 (5 bases). The CDR3 totals 11 residues. The ends were cut back, 5 bases at V and 7 bases at J, with 8 bases in the middle. Germline CDR1 reads SEHNR; CDR2 reads FQNEAQ (reference sequence). The CDR3 sequence: CASSVRGTQYF. In DNA, the CDR3 is TGTGCCAGCAGCGTCCGGGGGACCCAGTACTTC.

The rearrangement links TRBV11-3 to TRBJ2-7; D could derive from TRBD1 or TRBD2 (5 bases each). Germline V gene data show CDR1 as SGHNT and CDR2 as YENEEA. The CDR3 sequence is 15 residues long. Trimming shortened V by 3 bases and J by 0 bases, and 12 bases separated the two germline ends. As DNA, the CDR3 is TGTGCCAGCAGCTTCTCCGGGACGGACTCCTACGAGCAGTACTTC. Amino acids: CASSFSGTDSYEQYF.

This CDR3 is CASRDGSTDTQYF. In DNA, the CDR3 is TGTGCCAGCAGAGATGGGAGCACAGATACGCAGTATTTT. The rearrangement joins TRBV7-9 to TRBJ2-3; D is unresolved. Germline loops: CDR1 SEHNR, CDR2 FQNEAQ (reference sequence). V was cut by 6 bases and J by 0 bases, with 7 bases left in between. The CDR3 is 13 residues long.

The chain has TRBV7-9 and TRBJ1-1; D is undetermined. CDR1 SEHNR and CDR2 FQNEAQ come from the germline V gene (reference sequence). Trimming removed 3 bases from V and 10 bases from J, with 15 bases in between. CDR3 length equals 13 residues. The CDR3 DNA follows: TGTGCCAGCAGCTTGGACGACGGGCTCGGAGCTTTCTTT. Its translation: CASSLDDGLGAFF.

In its sample, this clonotype ranks as medium-sized. This chain uses TRBV7-9 with TRBJ1-2; unclear D gene. The CDR3 runs to 13 residues. Germline values: CDR1 SEHNR, CDR2 FQNEAQ (reference sequence). V was trimmed by 0 bases and J by 4 bases, leaving 6 bases between them. CDR3 sequence (DNA): TGTGCCAGCAGCTTAGCGGGAGTCTATGGCTACACCTTC. Its protein product is CASSLAGVYGYTF.

A single count supports this clonotype. The rearrangement joins TRBV18 to TRBJ2-5; the D is unclear. In germline, CDR1 is KGHSH, CDR2 LQKENI. This CDR3 is built from 15 residues. V dropped 0 bases and J dropped 11 bases, with 19 bases sitting between them. This CDR3 reads CASSPPQISYNEQYF. The DNA of the CDR3 is TGTGCCAGCTCACCACCTCAGATATCGTACAATGAGCAGTACTTC.

The chain employs TRBV28 and TRBJ2-7; 10 nucleotides align to TRBD2. This CDR3 has 14 residues. J gave up 2 bases and V 8 bases, and 6 bases lay outside the gene matches. Germline-derived CDR1 and CDR2 are MDHEN and SYDVKM. CDR3 DNA: TGTGCCAGCGGATTGAGCGGGAGGGCCTACGAGCAGTACTTC. Protein sequence: CASGLSGRAYEQYF.

The chain carries TRBV7-3 and TRBJ2-6, with no clear D. The CDR3 extends over 11 amino acids. The V end was cut by 4 bases, the J end by 11 bases, with 6 bases between. Germline CDR1 SGHTA, CDR2 FQGTGA. The CDR3 DNA follows: TGTGCCAGCAGCTCCCAAGACGTCCTGACTTTC. This translates into CASSSQDVLTF.

V and J are TRBV7-3 and TRBJ2-3; 8 bases are shared with TRBD1. The CDR3 spans 14 residues. Germline trimming cut 2 bases from V and 3 bases from J; bases unmatched to any gene: 1. Per the germline V gene, CDR1 is SGHTA and CDR2 is FQGTGA. The CDR3, as DNA: TGTGCCAGCAGCTTACAGGGGGCTACAGATACGCAGTATTTT. Translated: CASSLQGATDTQYF.

This chain connects TRBV7-3 to TRBJ1-1; no definite D call. V was shortened by 5 bases and J by 0 bases, with 10 bases between the two germline ends. From germline, CDR1 is SGHTA and CDR2 FQGTGA. The length of the CDR3 is 14 residues. CDR3 residues: CASSPARMNTEAFF. CDR3 nucleotides: TGTGCCAGCAGCCCCGCCCGGATGAACACTGAAGCTTTCTTT.

V and J are TRBV5-6 and TRBJ2-3; 10 bases match TRBD2. V lost 0 bases, J lost 6 bases, and 4 bases stayed unmatched. CDR3 size: 15 residues. Germline CDR1 is SGHDT and CDR2 is YYEEEE. CDR3 sequence (DNA): TGTGCCAGCAGCTTGGCAGGTAGCGGGGGGGATACGCAGTATTTT. Residues: CASSLAGSGGDTQYF.

Regarding this clonotype: A much larger clone is a single base away; this may be a read error. The chain has TRBV5-8 and TRBJ2-1, with 8 bases identical to TRBD1. Losses at the gene ends were 3 bases for V and 13 bases for J; bases not matched to a gene: 12. The germline V gene encodes CDR1 SGHTS and CDR2 YDEGEE. The CDR3 is 14 residues long. This CDR3 is CASSWGQAQNIQFF. DNA of the CDR3: TGTGCCAGCAGCTGGGGACAGGCCCAAAACATTCAGTTCTTC.

V is TRBV7-2 and J is TRBJ1-1; weak D call: TRBD1 (6 bases). V was trimmed by 1 base and J by 1 base, leaving 13 bases between them. From germline, CDR1 is SGHTA and CDR2 FQGNSA. This CDR3 has 16 amino acids. The CDR3 DNA is TGTGCCAGCAGCTTAGTGAAGACAGGAGCGAACACTGAAGCTTTCTTT. It codes for CASSLVKTGANTEAFF.

This clonotype has at least ten counts. The J gene is TRBJ1-1, the V gene TRBV6-1, with TRBD1 matching over 9 bases. V was pared by 6 bases and J by 1 base, with 9 bases of the junction left unmatched. Germline loops: CDR1 MNHNS, CDR2 SASEGT. The CDR3 is 16 amino acids. CDR3 protein: CASRSSGTGSNTEAFF. CDR3 DNA sequence: TGTGCCAGCAGGAGCTCGGGGACAGGGTCGAACACTGAAGCTTTCTTT.